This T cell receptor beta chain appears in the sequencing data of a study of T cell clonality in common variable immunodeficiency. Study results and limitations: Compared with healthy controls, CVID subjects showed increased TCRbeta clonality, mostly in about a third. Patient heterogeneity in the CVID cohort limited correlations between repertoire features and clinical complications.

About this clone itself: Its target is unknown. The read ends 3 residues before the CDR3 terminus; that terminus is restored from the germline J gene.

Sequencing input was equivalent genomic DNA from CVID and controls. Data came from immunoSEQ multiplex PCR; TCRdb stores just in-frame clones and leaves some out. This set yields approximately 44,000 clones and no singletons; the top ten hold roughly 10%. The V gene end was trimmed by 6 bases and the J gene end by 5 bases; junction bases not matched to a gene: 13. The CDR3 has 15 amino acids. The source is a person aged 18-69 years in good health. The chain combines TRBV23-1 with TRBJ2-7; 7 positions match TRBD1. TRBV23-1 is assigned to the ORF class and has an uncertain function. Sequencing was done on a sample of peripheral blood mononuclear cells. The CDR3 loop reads CASSPKSDRADEQYF. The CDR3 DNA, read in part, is TGCGCCAGCAGCCCGAAATCCGACAGGGCGGACGAG.